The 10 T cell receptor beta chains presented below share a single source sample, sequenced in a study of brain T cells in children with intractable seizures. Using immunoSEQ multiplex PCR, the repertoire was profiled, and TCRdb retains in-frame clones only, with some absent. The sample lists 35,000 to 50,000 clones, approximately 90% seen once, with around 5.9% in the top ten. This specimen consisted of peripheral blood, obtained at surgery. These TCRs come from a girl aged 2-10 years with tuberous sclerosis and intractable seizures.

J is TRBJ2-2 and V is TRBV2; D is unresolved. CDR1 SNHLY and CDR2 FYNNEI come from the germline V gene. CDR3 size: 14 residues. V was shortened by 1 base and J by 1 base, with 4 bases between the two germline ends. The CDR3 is CASSEGRNTGELFF. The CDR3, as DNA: TGTGCCAGCAGTGAAGGAAGGAACACCGGGGAGCTGTTTTTT.

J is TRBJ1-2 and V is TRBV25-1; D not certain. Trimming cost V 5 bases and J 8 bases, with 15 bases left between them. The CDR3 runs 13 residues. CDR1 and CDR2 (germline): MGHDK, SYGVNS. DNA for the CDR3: TGTGCCAGCAGTCAGTCCTTGATTGAGGGCTACACCTTC. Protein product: CASSQSLIEGYTF.

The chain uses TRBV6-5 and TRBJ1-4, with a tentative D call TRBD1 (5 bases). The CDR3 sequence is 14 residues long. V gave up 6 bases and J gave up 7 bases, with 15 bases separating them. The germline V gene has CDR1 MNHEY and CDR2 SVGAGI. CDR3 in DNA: TGTGCCAGCAGATCCGGGACCGCCATTGAAAAACTGTTTTTT. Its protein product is CASRSGTAIEKLFF.

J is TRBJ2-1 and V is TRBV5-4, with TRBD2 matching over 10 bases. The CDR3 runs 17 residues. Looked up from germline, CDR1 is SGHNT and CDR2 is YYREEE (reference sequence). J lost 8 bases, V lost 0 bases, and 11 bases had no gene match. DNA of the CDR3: TGTGCCAGCAGCTTGGGGCCTAGCGGGGGCCTTGGGGATGAGCAGTTCTTC. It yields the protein CASSLGPSGGLGDEQFF.

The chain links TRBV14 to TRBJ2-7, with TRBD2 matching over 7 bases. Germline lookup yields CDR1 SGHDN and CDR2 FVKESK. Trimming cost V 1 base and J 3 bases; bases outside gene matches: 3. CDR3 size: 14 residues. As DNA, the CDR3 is TGTGCCAGCAGCCAAGTGCGGGGGTTCTACGAGCAGTACTTC. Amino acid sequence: CASSQVRGFYEQYF.

The CDR3 sequence is CSASGAGGNGYTF. In DNA, the CDR3 is TGCAGTGCTAGTGGCGCAGGGGGTAATGGCTACACCTTC. V and J are TRBV20-1 and TRBJ1-2, with 7 positions matching TRBD1. The CDR3 contains 13 residues. Germline CDR1 reads DFQATT; CDR2 reads SNEGSKA (reference sequence). Trimming at V came to 3 bases and at J to 6 bases, leaving 7 bases not matched to a gene.

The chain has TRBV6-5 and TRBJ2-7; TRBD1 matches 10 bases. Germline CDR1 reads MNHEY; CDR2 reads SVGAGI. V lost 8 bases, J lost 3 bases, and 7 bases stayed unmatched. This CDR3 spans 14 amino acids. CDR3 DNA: TGTGCCAGCTCGGGACAGGGGAACGACTACGAGCAGTACGTC. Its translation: CASSGQGNDYEQYV.

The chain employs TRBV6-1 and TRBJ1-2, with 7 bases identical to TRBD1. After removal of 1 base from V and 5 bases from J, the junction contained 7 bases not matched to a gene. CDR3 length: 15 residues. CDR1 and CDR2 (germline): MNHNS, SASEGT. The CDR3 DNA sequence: TGTGCCAGCAGTGAAGGTAAAGGGGGCGAGTATGGCTACACCTTC. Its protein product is CASSEGKGGEYGYTF.

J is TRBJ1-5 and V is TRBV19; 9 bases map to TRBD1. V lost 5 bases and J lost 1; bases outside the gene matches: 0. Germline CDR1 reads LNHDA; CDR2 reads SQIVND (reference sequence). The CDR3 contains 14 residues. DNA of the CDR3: TGTGCCAGTAGTGGGACAGGGAGCAATCAGCCCCAGCATTTT. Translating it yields CASSGTGSNQPQHF.

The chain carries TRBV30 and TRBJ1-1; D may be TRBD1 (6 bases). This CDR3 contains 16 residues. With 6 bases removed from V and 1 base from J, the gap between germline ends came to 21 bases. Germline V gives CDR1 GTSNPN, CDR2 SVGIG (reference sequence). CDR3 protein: CACSYRAGAWNTEAFF. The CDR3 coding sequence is TGTGCCTGTTCGTACAGGGCCGGTGCATGGAACACTGAAGCTTTCTTT.